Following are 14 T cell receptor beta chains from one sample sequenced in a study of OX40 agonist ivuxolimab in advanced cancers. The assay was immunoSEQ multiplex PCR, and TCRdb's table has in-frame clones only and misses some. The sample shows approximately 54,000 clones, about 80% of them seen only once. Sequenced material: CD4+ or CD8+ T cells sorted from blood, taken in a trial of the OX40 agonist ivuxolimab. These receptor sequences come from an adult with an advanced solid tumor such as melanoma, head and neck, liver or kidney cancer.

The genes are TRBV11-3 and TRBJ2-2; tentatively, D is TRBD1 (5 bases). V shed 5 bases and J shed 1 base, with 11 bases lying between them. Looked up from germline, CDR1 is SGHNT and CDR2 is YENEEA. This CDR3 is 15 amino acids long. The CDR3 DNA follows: TGTGCCAGCAGCGCGCTAGGACAGAACACCGGGGAGCTGTTTTTT. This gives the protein CASSALGQNTGELFF. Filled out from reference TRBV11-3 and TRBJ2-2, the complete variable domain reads EAGVVQSPRYKIIEKKQPVAFWCNPISGHNTLYWYLQNLGQGPELLIRYENEEAVDDSQLPKDRFSAERLKGVDSTLKIQPAELGDSAVYLCASSALGQNTGELFFGEGSRLTVL.

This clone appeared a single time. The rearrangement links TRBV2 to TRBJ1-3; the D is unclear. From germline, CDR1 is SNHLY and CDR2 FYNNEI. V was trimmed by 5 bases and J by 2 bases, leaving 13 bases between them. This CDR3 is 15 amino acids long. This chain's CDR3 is CASSTPGSAGNTIYF. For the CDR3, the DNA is TGTGCCAGCAGTACCCCCGGGAGCGCTGGAAACACCATATATTTT. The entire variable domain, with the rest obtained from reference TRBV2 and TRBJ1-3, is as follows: EPEVTQTPSHQVTQMGQEVILRCVPISNHLYFYWYRQILGQKVEFLVSFYNNEISEKSEIFDDQFSVERPDGSNFTLKIRSTKLEDSAMYFCASSTPGSAGNTIYFGEGSWLTVV.

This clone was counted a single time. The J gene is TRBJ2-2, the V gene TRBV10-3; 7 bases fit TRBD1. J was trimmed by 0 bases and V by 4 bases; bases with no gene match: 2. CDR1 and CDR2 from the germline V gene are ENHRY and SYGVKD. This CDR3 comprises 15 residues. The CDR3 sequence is CAISGDSSNTGELFF. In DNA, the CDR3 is TGTGCCATCAGTGGGGACAGCTCGAACACCGGGGAGCTGTTTTTT.

The CDR3 loop is CASSSETRESWRAGELFF. Written as DNA, the CDR3 is TGTGCCAGCAGCAGCGAGACCAGGGAGTCTTGGAGGGCCGGGGAGCTGTTTTTT. This chain connects TRBV7-6 to TRBJ2-2; possible D gene TRBD2, 6 bases. Trimming left V 5 bases short and J 6 bases short, with 25 bases between. Germline-derived CDR1 and CDR2 are SGHVS and FNYEAQ. There are 18 residues in the CDR3.

The CDR3 spells CASSLEGAITSPLHF. The CDR3 coding sequence is TGTGCCAGCAGCTTAGAGGGGGCAATAACGTCACCCCTCCACTTT. V and J are TRBV9 and TRBJ1-6, with 7 bases matching TRBD1. This CDR3 spans 15 amino acids. The V segment lost 4 bases and the J segment 10 bases; nucleotides outside the gene matches: 11. The V gene's germline CDR1 is SGDLS and CDR2 YYNGEE.

This CDR3 is CASSPLTGVSSPLHF. CDR3 DNA sequence: TGTGCCAGCAGCCCACTCACGGGGGTCAGTTCACCCCTCCACTTT. The genes are TRBV7-2 and TRBJ1-6; TRBD1 might be the D (5 bases). V lost 5 bases and J 9 bases, leaving 17 bases between the germline ends. Per the germline V gene, CDR1 is SGHTA and CDR2 is FQGNSA. This CDR3 comprises 15 residues.

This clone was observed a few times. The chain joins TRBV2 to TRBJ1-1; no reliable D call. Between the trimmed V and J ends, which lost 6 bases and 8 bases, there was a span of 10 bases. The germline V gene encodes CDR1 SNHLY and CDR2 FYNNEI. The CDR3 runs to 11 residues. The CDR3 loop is CASRMGGEAFF. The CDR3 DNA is TGTGCCAGCAGGATGGGAGGCGAAGCTTTCTTT.

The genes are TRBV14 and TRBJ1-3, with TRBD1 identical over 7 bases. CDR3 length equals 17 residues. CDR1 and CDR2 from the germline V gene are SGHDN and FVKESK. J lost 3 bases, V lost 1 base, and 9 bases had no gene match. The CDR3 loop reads CASSQGREGANGNTIYF. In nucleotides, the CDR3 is TGTGCCAGCAGCCAAGGCCGGGAGGGGGCGAATGGAAACACCATATATTTT.

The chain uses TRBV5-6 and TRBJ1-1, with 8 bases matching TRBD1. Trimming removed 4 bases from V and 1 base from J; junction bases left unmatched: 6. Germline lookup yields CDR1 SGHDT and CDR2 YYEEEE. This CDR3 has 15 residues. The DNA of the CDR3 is TGTGCCAGCAGCCTTCGGACAGGGAGGAACACTGAAGCTTTCTTT. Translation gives CASSLRTGRNTEAFF.

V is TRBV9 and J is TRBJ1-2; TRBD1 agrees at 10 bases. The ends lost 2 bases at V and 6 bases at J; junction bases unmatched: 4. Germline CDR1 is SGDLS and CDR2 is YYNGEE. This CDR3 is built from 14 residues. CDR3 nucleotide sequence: TGTGCCAGCAGCGTCACGACAGGGGGCAATGGCTACACCTTC. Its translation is CASSVTTGGNGYTF. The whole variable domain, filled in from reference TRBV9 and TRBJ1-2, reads DSGVTQTPKHLITATGQRVTLRCSPRSGDLSVYWYQQSLDQGLQFLIQYYNGEERAKGNILERFSAQQFPDLHSELNLSSLELGDSALYFCASSVTTGGNGYTFGSGTRLTVV.

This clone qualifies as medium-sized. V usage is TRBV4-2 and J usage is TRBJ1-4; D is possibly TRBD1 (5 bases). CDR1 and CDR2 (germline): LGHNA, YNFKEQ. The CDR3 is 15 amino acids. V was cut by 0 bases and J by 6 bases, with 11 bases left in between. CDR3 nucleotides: TGTGCCAGCAGCCAAGAGGGGACTTGGGATGAAAAACTGTTTTTT. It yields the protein CASSQEGTWDEKLFF.

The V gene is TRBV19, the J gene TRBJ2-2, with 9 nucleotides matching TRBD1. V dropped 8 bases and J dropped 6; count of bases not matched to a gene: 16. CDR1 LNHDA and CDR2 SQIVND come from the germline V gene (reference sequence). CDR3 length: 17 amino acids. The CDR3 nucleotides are TGTGCCAGTGTTAGGTTATCCGGGACAGGGATATCCGGGGAGCTGTTTTTT. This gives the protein CASVRLSGTGISGELFF. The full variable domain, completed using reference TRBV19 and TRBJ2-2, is DGGITQSPKYLFRKEGQNVTLSCEQNLNHDAMYWYRQDPGQGLRLIYYSQIVNDFQKGDIAEGYSVSREKKESFPLTVTSAQKNPTAFYLCASVRLSGTGISGELFFGEGSRLTVL.

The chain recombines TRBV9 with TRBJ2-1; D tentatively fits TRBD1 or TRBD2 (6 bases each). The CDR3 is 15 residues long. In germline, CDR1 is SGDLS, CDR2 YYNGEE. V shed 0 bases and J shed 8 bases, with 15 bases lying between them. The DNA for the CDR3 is TGTGCCAGCAGCGTAGGATTCGACAGGAGGGATGAGCAGTTCTTC. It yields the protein CASSVGFDRRDEQFF.

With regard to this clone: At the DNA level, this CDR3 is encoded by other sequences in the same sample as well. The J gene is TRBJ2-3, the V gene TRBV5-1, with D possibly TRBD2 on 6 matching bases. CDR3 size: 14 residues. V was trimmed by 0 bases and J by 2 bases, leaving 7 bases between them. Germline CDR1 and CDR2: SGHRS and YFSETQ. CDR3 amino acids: CASSLGDFTDTQYF. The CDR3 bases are TGCGCCAGCAGCTTGGGGGACTTCACAGATACGCAGTATTTT.